This TCR beta chain was observed in a study of shared clonotypes between healthy human individuals. The data were produced by immunoSEQ multiplex PCR, yet TCRdb's version contains in-frame clones alone and is incomplete. Of roughly 2.1 million clones listed, 85% to 95% are singletons. Naive CD8 isolation took CD45RO-negative cells positively selected for CCR7 and excluded terminally differentiated effector memory CD45RA+ cells. The CDR3 runs 15 residues. Germline V CDR1 and CDR2: SGHDT, YYEEEE. V dropped 0 bases and J dropped 6 bases, with 14 bases sitting between them. The specimen sequenced was naive CD8+ T cells from PBMCs. The chain recombines TRBV5-6 with TRBJ2-3; possibly TRBD1 or TRBD2 for D (5 bases each). The source of this sequence is a man younger than 30 in good health. Some clones in this sample may be carry-over from other donors' samples. The CDR3 here is CASSLDGGWGDTQYF. Here the CDR3 DNA reads TGTGCCAGCAGCTTGGACGGCGGGTGGGGGGATACGCAGTATTTT.